The clone carrying this T cell receptor (beta chain) showed up many times. As yet, its antigen is unknown. Time point in this sample: patch test 3, about 24 weeks after DPC sensitization. Treatment: therapeutic diphenylcyclopropenone sensitization with weekly scalp DPC. Ahead of each patch test application, blood was drawn. This record comes from a study of human T cells and chemical hapten exposure. The study's findings and limits: Donors in the study had alopecia, meaning their immune response may differ from healthy people's.

Per the germline V gene, CDR1 is MNHEY and CDR2 is SVGAGI. J gave up 3 bases and V 0 bases, and 2 bases lay outside the gene matches. This CDR3 spans 15 amino acids. TCRdb re-called the RACE reads with MiXCR, one entry per CDR3 protein. In the table there are about 190,000 distinct CDR3 sequences, around 25% of which are singletons. The sample in question was whole blood, obtained in connection with sensitization to the hapten diphenylcyclopropenone (DPC). This TCR came from a woman aged 35 to 49 with alopecia areata. Some clones in this sample may be carry-over from other donors' samples. V gene TRBV6-5 combines with J gene TRBJ1-1; 9 bases agree with TRBD1. CDR3 loop: CASSYSRTGDTEAFF. DNA for the CDR3: TGTGCCAGCAGTTACTCCAGGACAGGGGACACTGAAGCTTTCTTT.